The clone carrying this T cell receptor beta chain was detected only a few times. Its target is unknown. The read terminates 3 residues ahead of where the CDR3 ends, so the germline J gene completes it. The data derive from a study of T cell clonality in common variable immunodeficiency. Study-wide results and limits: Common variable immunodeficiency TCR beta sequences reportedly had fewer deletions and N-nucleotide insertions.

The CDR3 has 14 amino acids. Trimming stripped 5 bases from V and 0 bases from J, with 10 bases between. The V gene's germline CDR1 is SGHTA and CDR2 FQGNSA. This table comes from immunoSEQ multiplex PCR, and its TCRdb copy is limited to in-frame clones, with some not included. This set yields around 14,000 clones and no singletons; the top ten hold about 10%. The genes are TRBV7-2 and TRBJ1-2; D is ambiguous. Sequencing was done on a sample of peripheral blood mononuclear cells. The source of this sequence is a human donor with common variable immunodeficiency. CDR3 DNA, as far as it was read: TGTGCCAGCAGCGCGGGCCGTACTAACTATGGC. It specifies CASSAGRTNYG. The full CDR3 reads CASSAGRTNYGYTF.